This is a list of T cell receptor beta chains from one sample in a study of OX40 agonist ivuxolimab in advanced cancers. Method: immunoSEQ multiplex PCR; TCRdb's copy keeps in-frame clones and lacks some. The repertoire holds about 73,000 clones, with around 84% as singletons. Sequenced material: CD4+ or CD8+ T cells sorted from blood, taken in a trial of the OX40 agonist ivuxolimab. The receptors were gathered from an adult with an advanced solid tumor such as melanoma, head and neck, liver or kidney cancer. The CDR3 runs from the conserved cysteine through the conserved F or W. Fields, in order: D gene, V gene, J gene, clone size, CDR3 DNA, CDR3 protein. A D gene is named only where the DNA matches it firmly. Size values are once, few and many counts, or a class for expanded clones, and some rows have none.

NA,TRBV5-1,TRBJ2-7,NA,TGCGCCAGCAGCGATACGAACGAGCAGTACTTC,CASSDTNEQYF
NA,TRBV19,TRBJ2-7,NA,TGTGCCAGTAGTATAAGCGGCGAGCAGTACTTC,CASSISGEQYF
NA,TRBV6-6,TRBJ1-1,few,TGTGCCAGCAGTAGCCGGGAGAACACTGAAGCTTTCTTT,CASSSRENTEAFF
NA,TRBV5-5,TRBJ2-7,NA,TGTGCCAGCAGCTTGGGGCTCCAAGCCTCCTACGAGCAGTACTTC,CASSLGLQASYEQYF
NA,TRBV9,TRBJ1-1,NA,TGTGCCAGCAGCCCCCGACAAGGATTCGTTGAAGCTTTCTTT,CASSPRQGFVEAFF
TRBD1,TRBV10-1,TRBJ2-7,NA,TGCGCCAGCAGTGTAGGACAGGGCTTTACCTACGAGCAGTACTTC,CASSVGQGFTYEQYF
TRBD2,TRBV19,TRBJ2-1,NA,TGTGCCAGTAGTAACCCCACCGGGACTACCTACAATGAGCAGTTCTTC,CASSNPTGTTYNEQFF
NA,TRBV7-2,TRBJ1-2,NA,TGTGCCAGCAGCTTAGTGGCAGGGGATGGCTACACCTTC,CASSLVAGDGYTF
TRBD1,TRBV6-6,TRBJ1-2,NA,TGTGCCAGCACCCAGGGGGACAACTATGGCTACACCTTC,CASTQGDNYGYTF
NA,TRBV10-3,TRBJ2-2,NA,TGTGCCATCAGTGGGCAGGGCGTGAGCGGGGAGCTGTTTTTT,CAISGQGVSGELFF
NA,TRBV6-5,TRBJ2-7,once,TGTGCCAGCAGTTTATCATTCTCCTACGAGCAGTACTTC,CASSLSFSYEQYF
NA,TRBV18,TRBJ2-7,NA,TGTGCCAGCTCACCTCCCAGGGGCCATACCTACGAGCAGTACTTC,CASSPPRGHTYEQYF
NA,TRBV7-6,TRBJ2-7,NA,TGTGCCAGCAGCTTAGGGGTTGCCTACGAGCAGTACTTC,CASSLGVAYEQYF
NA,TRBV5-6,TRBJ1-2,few,TGTGCCAGCAGCCCCCCCTTCCGGGGGGAAAAGGGCTACACCTTC,CASSPPFRGEKGYTF
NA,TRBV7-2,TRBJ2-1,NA,TGTGCCAGCAGCTTTAGTCACAGCTCCTACAATGAGCAGTTCTTC,CASSFSHSSYNEQFF
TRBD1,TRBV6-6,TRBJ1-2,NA,TGTGCCAGCAGTTACTCACCCGGACAGGGGTATGGCTACACCTTC,CASSYSPGQGYGYTF
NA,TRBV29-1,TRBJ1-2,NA,TGCAGCGTTGCGACAGGAGCTAACTATGGCTACACCTTC,CSVATGANYGYTF
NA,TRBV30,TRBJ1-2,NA,TGTGCCTGGAGGGAGCTAGACGGAGTTGGCTACACCTTC,CAWRELDGVGYTF
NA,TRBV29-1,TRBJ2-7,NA,TGCAGCGTTGAAACGGACAGAGCCTACGAGCAGTACTTC,CSVETDRAYEQYF
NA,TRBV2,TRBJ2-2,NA,TGTGCCAGCACCTCTGGAAGGAACACCGGGGAGCTGTTTTTT,CASTSGRNTGELFF
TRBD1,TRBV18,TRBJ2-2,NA,TGTGCCAGCTCACAACAACAGGGGGACGCCGGGGAGCTGTTTTTT,CASSQQQGDAGELFF
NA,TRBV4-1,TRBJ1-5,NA,TGCGCCAGCAGCCAAGCGGAACAGCCTAATCAGCCCCAGCATTTT,CASSQAEQPNQPQHF
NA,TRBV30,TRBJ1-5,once,TGTGCCTGGAGTCGGGACACCAATCAGCCCCAGCATTTT,CAWSRDTNQPQHF
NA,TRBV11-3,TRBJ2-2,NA,TGTGCCAGCAGCTTAGTTAGGGAGCTGTTTTTT,CASSLVRELFF
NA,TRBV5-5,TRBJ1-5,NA,TGTGCCAGCAGCTTGGGCGGGAACAATCAGCCCCAGCATTTT,CASSLGGNNQPQHF
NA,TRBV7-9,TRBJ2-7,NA,TGTGCCAGCAGCTTAGTAGGTTTGGCTAGGAGCTCCTACGAGCAGTACTTC,CASSLVGLARSSYEQYF
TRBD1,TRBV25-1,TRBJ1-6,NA,TGTGCCAGCCGGACAGGGGGTAATTCACCCCTCCACTTT,CASRTGGNSPLHF
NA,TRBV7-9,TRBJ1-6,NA,TGTGCCAGCAGCTCTGACAGGAATAATTCACCCCTCCACTTT,CASSSDRNNSPLHF
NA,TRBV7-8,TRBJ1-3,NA,TGTGCCAGCAGCTTCCGGGGGGCTGGAAACACCATATATTTT,CASSFRGAGNTIYF
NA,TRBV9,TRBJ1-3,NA,TGTGCCAGCAGCGTAAGACCGGGATTCTTCTCTGGAAACACCATATATTTT,CASSVRPGFFSGNTIYF
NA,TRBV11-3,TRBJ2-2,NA,TGTGCCAGCAGAAGCCCGTTCCCAGCAACCGGGGAGCTGTTTTTT,CASRSPFPATGELFF
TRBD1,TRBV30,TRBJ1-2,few,TGTGCCTGGAGTTTATCAGCCGGGACAGGGGGTGGCTACACCTTC,CAWSLSAGTGGGYTF
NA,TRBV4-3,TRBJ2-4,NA,TGCGCCAGCAGCCAAGAGGGCGGAGGACTCGGAAACATTCAGTACTTC,CASSQEGGGLGNIQYF
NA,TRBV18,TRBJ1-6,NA,TGTGCCAGCTCACCACCGAACAGGGTTTCACCCCTCCACTTT,CASSPPNRVSPLHF
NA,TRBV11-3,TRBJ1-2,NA,TGTGCCAGCAGCCTTAGGGCGGGGCCAAACTATGGCTACACCTTC,CASSLRAGPNYGYTF
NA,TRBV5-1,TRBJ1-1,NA,TGCGCCAGCAGCTTGGACGGACCCCGAATTAATACTGAAGCTTTCTTT,CASSLDGPRINTEAFF
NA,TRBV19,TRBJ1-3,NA,TGTGCCAGTAGTCCCCGGCCACGCGGGGGAGGAGGAAACACCATATATTTT,CASSPRPRGGGGNTIYF
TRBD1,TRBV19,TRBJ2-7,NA,TGTGCCAGTAGTATAAACCGGGACAGGGCCTCCTACGAGCAGTACTTC,CASSINRDRASYEQYF
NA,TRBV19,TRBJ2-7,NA,TGTGCCAGTAGTATTCGGGGGTTCTACGAGCAGTACTTC,CASSIRGFYEQYF
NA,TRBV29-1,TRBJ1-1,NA,TGCAGCGTCCTTGGGCGGGTTGCGGACACTGAAGCTTTCTTT,CSVLGRVADTEAFF
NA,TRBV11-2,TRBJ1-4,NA,TGTGCCAGCAGCGCGCGTTGGAGGGGGGATGAAAAACTGTTTTTT,CASSARWRGDEKLFF
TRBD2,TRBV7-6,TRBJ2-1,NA,TGTGCCAGCAGCTCCCCCATACTAGCGGGGGGGTACAATGAGCAGTTCTTC,CASSSPILAGGYNEQFF
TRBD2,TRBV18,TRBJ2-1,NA,TGTGCCAGCTCACCACCGAACGGGGGGGTTTACAATGAGCAGTTCTTC,CASSPPNGGVYNEQFF
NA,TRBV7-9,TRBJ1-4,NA,TGTGCCAGCAGCTTAGAGAGGTGGGGGGCGACAACTAATGAAAAACTGTTTTTT,CASSLERWGATTNEKLFF
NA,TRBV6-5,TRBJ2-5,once,TGTGCCAGCAGTACCACAGGGATAGAAACAGAAGGGCAGTACTTC,CASSTTGIETEGQYF
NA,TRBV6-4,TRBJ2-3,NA,TGTGCCAGCCCCTACCGCGGGGAACCTACAGATACGCAGTATTTT,CASPYRGEPTDTQYF
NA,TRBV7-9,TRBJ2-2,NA,TGTGCCAGCCCCCCTTACGGGGAGCTGTTTTTT,CASPPYGELFF
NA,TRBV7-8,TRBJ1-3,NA,TGTGCCAGCAGCTCCACGAGGGCTGGAAACACCATATATTTT,CASSSTRAGNTIYF